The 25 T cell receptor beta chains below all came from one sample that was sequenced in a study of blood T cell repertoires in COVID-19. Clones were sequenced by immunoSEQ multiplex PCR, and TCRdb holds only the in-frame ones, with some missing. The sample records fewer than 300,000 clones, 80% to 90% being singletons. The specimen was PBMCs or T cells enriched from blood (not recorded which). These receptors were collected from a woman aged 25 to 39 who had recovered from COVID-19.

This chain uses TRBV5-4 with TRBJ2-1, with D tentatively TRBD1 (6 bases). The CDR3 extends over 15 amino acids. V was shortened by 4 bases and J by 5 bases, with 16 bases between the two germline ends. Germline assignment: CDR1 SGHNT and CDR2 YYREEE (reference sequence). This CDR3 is CASSVPGTPNNEQFF. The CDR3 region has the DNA TGTGCCAGCAGCGTCCCCGGGACACCTAACAATGAGCAGTTCTTC.

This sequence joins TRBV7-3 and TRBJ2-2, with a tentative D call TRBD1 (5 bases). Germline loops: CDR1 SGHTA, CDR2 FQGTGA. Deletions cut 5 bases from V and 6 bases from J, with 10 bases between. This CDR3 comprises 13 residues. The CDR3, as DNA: TGTGCCAGCAGCCCGCAGGGTGCCGGGGAGCTGTTTTTT. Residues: CASSPQGAGELFF.

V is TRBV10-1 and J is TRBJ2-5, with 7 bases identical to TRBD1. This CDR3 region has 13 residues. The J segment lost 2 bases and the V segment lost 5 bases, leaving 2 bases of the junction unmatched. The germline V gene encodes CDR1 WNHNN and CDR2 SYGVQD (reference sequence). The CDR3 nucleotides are TGCGCCAGCAGTCGGGACAGACAAGAGACCCAGTACTTC. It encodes CASSRDRQETQYF.

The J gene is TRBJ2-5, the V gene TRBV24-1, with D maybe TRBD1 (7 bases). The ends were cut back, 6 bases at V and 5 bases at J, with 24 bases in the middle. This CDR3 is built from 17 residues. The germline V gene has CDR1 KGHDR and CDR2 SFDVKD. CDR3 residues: CATSSNYGTQGGETQYF. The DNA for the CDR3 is TGTGCCACCAGTTCGAACTACGGGACCCAGGGGGGTGAGACCCAGTACTTC.

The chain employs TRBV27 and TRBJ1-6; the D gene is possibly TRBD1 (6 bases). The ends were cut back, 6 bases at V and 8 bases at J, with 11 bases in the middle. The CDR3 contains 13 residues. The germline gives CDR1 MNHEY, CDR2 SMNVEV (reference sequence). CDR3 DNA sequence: TGTGCCAGCAGCCCGGGACAATATTCACCCCTCCACTTT. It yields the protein CASSPGQYSPLHF.

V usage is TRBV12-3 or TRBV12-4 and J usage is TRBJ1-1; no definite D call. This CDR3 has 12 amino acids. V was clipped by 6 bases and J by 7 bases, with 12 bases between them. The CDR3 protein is CASRTSYSEAFF. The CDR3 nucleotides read TGTGCCAGCAGGACGTCCTACAGTGAAGCTTTCTTT.

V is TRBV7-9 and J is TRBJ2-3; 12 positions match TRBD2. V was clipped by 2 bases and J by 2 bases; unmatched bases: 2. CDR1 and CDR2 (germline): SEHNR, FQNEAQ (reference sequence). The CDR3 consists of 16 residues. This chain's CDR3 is CASSLTSGGITDTQYF. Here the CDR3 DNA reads TGTGCCAGCAGCTTAACTAGCGGGGGGATCACAGATACGCAGTATTTT. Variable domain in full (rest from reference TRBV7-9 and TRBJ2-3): DTGVSQNPRHKITKRGQNVTFRCDPISEHNRLYWYRQTLGQGPEFLTYFQNEAQLEKSRLLSDRFSAERPKGSFSTLEIQRTEQGDSAMYLCASSLTSGGITDTQYFGPGTRLTVL.

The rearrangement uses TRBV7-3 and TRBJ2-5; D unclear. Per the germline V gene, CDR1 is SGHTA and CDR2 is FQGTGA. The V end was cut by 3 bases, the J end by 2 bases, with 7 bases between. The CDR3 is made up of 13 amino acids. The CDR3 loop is CASSLLGQETQYF. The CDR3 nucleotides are TGTGCCAGCAGCTTGCTAGGTCAAGAGACCCAGTACTTC.

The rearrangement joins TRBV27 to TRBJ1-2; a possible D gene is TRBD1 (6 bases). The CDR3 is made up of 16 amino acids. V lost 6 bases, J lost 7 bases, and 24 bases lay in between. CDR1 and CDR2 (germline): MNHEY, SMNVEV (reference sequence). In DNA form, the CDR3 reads TGTGCCAGCAGCCCCTGGCAGGGGAGTCCTCTTGCTGGCTACACCTTC. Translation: CASSPWQGSPLAGYTF.

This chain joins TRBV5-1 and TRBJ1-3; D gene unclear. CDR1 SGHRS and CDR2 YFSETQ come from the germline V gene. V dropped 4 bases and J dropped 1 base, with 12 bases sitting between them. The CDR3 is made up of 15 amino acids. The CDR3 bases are TGCGCCAGCAGCCTGACTACTGGGTCTGGAAACACCATATATTTT. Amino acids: CASSLTTGSGNTIYF. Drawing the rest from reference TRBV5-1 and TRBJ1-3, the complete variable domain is KAGVTQTPRYLIKTRGQQVTLSCSPISGHRSVSWYQQTPGQGLQFLFEYFSETQRNKGNFPGRFSGRQFSNSRSEMNVSTLELGDSALYLCASSLTTGSGNTIYFGEGSWLTVV.

The CDR3 loop reads CASSPGTSEETQYF. Written as DNA, the CDR3 is TGTGCCAGCAGTCCAGGGACTAGCGAAGAGACCCAGTACTTC. The rearrangement uses TRBV27 and TRBJ2-5, with TRBD2 identical over 10 bases. This CDR3 spans 14 amino acids. CDR1 and CDR2 from the germline V gene are MNHEY and SMNVEV (reference sequence). The ends lost 5 bases at V and 3 bases at J; junction bases unmatched: 3.

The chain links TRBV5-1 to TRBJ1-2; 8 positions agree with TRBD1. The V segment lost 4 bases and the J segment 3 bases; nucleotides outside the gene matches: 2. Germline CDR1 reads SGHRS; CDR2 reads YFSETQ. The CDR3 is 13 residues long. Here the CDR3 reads CASSETGDYGYTF. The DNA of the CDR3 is TGCGCCAGCAGCGAGACAGGGGACTATGGCTACACCTTC.

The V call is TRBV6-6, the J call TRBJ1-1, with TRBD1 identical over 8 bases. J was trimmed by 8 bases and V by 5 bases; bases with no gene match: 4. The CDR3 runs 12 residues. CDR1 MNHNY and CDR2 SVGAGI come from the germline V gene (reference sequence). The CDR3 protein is CASSADRVEAFF. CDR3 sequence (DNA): TGTGCCAGCAGTGCGGACAGGGTGGAAGCTTTCTTT.

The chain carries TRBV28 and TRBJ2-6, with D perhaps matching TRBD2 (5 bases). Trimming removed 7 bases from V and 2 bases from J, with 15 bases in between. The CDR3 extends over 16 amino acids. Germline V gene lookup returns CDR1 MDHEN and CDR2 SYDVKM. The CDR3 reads CASIALGSAGANVLTF. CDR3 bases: TGTGCCAGCATCGCTCTGGGGAGTGCTGGGGCCAACGTCCTGACTTTC.

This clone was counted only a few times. As DNA, the CDR3 is TGTGCCAGCAGTGAAGCGGCATCGGACTCTTCTCTATCCTACGAGCAGTACTTC. It yields the protein CASSEAASDSSLSYEQYF. This chain links TRBV6-1 with TRBJ2-7; possibly TRBD2 for D (5 bases). Germline loops: CDR1 MNHNS, CDR2 SASEGT. Trimming took 0 bases from V and 1 from J, leaving 19 bases between them. The CDR3 length is 18 residues.

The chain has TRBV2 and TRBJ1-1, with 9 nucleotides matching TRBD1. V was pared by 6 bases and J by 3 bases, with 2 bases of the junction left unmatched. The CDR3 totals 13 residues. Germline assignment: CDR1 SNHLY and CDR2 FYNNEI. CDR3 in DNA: TGTGCCAGCAGCGGGGACAGGGACACTGAAGCTTTCTTT. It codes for CASSGDRDTEAFF.

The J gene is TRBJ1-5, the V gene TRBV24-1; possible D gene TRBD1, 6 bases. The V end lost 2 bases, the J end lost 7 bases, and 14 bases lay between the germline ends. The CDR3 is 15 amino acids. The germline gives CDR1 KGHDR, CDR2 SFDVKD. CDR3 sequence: CATSDSRGPGQPQHF. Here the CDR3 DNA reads TGTGCCACCAGTGATTCCAGGGGCCCAGGGCAGCCCCAGCATTTT.

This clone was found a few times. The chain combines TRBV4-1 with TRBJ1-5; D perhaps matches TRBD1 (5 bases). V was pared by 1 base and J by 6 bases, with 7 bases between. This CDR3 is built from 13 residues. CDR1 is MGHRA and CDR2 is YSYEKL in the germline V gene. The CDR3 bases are TGCGCCAGCAGCCAAGTCGGGGGTCAGCCCCAGCATTTT. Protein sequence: CASSQVGGQPQHF.

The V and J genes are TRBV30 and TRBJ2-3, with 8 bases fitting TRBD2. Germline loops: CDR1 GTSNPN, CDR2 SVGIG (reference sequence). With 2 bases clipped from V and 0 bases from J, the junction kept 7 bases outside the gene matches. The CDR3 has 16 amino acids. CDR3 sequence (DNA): TGTGCCTGGAGTCCCGGGACTAGTCCTAGCACAGATACGCAGTATTTT. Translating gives CAWSPGTSPSTDTQYF.

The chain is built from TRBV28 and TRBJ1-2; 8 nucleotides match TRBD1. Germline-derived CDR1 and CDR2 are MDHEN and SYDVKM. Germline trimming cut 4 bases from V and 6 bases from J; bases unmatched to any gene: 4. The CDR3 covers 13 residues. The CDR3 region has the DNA TGTGCCAGCAGTTCCGCGGACAGGGATGGCTACACCTTC. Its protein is CASSSADRDGYTF.

The CDR3 nucleotides are TGTGCCATCAGCACGGGACAGGGCACAGATACGCAGTATTTT. It codes for CAISTGQGTDTQYF. The chain combines TRBV10-3 with TRBJ2-3; 8 positions agree with TRBD1. Germline lookup yields CDR1 ENHRY and CDR2 SYGVKD. The CDR3 is made up of 14 amino acids. V shed 6 bases, J shed 1 base, and the junction held 3 bases outside the gene matches.

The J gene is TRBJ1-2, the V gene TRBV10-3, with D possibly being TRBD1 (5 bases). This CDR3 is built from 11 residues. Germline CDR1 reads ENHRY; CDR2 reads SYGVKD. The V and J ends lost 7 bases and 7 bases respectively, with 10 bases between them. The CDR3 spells CAIKFGGGYTF. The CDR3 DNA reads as TGTGCCATCAAATTCGGGGGTGGCTACACCTTC.

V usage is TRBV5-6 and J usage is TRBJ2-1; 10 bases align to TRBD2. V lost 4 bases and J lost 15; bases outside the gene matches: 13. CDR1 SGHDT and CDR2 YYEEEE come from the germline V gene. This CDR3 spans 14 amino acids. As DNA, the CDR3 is TGTGCCAGCAGCCGATCTATTCTAGCGGGAGAGGGGTTCTTC. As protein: CASSRSILAGEGFF.

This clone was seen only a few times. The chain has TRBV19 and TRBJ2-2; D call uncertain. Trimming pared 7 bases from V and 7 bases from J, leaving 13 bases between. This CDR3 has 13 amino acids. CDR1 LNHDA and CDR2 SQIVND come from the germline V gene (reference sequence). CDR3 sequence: CASNYRTGGELFF. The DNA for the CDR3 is TGTGCCAGTAACTACCGTACGGGCGGGGAGCTGTTTTTT.

CDR3: CASSLLAGDQDEQYF. CDR3 DNA: TGTGCCAGCAGCTTGCTAGCGGGAGATCAGGACGAGCAGTACTTC. This rearrangement joins TRBV7-2 to TRBJ2-7, with TRBD2 matching 10 bases. Germline V CDR1 and CDR2: SGHTA, FQGNSA. After removal of 3 bases from V and 5 bases from J, the junction contained 7 bases not matched to a gene. The CDR3 length is 15 residues.